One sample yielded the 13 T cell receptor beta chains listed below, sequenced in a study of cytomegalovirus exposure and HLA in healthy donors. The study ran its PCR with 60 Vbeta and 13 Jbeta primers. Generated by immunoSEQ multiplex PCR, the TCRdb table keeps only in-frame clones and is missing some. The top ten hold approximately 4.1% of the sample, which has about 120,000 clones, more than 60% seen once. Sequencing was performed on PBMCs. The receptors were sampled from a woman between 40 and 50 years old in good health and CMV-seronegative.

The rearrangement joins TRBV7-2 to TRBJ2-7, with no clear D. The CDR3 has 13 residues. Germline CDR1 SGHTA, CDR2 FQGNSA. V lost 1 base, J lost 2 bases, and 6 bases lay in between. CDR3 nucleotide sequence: TGTGCCAGCAGCTTAGTTCCGGCCTACGAGCAGTACTTC. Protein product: CASSLVPAYEQYF. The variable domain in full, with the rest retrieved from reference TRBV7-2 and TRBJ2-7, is GAGVSQSPSNKVTEKGKDVELRCDPISGHTALYWYRQSLGQGLEFLIYFQGNSAPDKSGLPSDRFSAERTGGSVSTLTIQRTQQEDSAVYLCASSLVPAYEQYFGPGTRLTVT.

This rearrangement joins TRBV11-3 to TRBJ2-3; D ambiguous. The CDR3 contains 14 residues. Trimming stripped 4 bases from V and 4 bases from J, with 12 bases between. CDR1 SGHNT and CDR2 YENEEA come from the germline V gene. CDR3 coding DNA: TGTGCCAGCAGCTCCCCTCAACAAGCAGATACGCAGTATTTT. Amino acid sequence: CASSSPQQADTQYF.

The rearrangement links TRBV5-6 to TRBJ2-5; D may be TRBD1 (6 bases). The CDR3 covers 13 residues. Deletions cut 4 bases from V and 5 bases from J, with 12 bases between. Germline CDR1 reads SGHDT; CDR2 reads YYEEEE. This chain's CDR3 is CASSLNRVETQYF. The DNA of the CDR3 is TGTGCCAGCAGCCTTAACAGGGTTGAGACCCAGTACTTC.

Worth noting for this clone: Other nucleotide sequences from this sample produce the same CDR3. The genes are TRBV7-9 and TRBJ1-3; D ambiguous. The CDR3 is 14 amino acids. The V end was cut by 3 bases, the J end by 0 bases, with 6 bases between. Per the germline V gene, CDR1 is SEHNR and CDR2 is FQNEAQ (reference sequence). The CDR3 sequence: CASSLSLSGNTIYF. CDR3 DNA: TGTGCCAGCAGCTTGAGCCTCTCTGGAAACACCATATATTTT. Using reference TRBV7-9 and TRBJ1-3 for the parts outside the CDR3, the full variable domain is DTGVSQNPRHKITKRGQNVTFRCDPISEHNRLYWYRQTLGQGPEFLTYFQNEAQLEKSRLLSDRFSAERPKGSFSTLEIQRTEQGDSAMYLCASSLSLSGNTIYFGEGSWLTVV.

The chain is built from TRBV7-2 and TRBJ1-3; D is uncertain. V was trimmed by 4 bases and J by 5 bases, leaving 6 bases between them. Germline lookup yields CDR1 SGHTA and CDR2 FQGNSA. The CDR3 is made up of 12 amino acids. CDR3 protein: CASSSGRNTIYF. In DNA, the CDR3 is TGTGCCAGCAGCTCCGGGAGAAACACCATATATTTT.

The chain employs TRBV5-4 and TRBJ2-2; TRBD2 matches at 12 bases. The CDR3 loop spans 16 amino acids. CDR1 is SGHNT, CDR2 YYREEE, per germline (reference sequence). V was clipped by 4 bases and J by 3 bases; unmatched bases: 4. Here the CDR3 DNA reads TGTGCCAGCAGCCTCTGGACTAGCGGGGACACCGGGGAGCTGTTTTTT. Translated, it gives CASSLWTSGDTGELFF.

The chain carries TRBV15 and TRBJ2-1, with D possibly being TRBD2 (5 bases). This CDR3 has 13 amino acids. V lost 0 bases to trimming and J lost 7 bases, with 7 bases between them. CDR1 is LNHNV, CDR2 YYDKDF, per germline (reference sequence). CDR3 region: CATSRDLANEQFF. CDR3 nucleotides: TGTGCCACCAGCAGAGATTTAGCGAATGAGCAGTTCTTC.

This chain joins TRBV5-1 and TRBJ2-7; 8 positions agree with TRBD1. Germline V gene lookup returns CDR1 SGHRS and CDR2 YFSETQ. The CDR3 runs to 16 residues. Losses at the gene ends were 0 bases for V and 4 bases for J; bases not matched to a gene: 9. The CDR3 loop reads CASSLAPGQERYEQYF. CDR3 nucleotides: TGCGCCAGCAGCTTGGCGCCGGGACAGGAACGATACGAGCAGTACTTC.

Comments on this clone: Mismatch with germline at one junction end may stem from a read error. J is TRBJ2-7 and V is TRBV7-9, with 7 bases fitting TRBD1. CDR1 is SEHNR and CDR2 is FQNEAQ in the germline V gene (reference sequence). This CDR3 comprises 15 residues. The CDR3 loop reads CSSSLIRDSSYEQYF. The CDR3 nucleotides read TGTTCCAGCAGCTTAATCCGGGACAGCTCCTACGAGCAGTACTTC.

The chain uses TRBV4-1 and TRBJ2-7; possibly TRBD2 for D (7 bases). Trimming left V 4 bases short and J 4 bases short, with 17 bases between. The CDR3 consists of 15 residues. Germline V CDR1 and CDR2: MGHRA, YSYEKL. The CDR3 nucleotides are TGCGCCAGCAGCCCACTTCTAGGGGGGGCGTACGAGCAGTACTTC. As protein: CASSPLLGGAYEQYF.

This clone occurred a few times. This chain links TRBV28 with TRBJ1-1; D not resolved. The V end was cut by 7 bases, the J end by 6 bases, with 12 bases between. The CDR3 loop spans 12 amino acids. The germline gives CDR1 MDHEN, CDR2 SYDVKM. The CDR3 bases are TGTGCCAGCATAAACCGGGAGTCTGAAGCTTTCTTT. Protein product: CASINRESEAFF.

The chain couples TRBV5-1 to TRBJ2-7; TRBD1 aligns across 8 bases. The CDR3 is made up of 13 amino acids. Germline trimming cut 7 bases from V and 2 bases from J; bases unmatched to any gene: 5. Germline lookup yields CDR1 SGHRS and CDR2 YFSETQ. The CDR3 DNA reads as TGCGCCAGCTCAGGGGGCGTCGCCTACGAGCAGTACTTC. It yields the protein CASSGGVAYEQYF. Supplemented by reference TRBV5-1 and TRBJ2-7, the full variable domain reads KAGVTQTPRYLIKTRGQQVTLSCSPISGHRSVSWYQQTPGQGLQFLFEYFSETQRNKGNFPGRFSGRQFSNSRSEMNVSTLELGDSALYLCASSGGVAYEQYFGPGTRLTVT.

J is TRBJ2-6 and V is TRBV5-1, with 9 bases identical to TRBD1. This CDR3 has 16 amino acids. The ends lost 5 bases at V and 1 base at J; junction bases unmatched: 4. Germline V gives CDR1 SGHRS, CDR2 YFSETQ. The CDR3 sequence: CASRRTGASGANVLTF. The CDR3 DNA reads TGCGCCAGCAGACGGACAGGGGCGTCTGGGGCCAACGTCCTGACTTTC.